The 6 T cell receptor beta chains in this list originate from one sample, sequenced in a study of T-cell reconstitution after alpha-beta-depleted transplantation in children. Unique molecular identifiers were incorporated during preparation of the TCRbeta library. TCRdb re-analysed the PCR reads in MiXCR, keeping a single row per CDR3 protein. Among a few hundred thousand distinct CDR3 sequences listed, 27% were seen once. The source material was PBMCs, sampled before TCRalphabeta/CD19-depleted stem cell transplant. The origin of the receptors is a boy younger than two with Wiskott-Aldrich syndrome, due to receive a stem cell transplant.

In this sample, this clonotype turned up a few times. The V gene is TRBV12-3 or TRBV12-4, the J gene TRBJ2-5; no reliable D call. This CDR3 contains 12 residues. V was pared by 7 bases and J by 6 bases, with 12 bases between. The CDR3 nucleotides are TGTGCCAGCACTAGAAGCACCCAGACCCAGTACTTC. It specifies CASTRSTQTQYF.

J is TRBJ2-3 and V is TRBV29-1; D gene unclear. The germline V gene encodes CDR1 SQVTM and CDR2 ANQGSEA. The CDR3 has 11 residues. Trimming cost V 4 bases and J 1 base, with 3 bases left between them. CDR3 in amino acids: CSVGGTDTQYF. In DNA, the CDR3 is TGCAGCGTTGGGGGCACAGATACGCAGTATTTT.

Written as DNA, the CDR3 is TGTGCCAGCAGCTTGGAAGGGGTGGCCCGTTACGAGCAGTACTTC. It translates to CASSLEGVARYEQYF. The chain employs TRBV5-5 and TRBJ2-7, with a weak D call TRBD1 (5 bases). The CDR3 has 15 amino acids. The V end was cut by 0 bases, the J end by 4 bases, with 14 bases between. Germline V CDR1 and CDR2: SGHKS, YYEKEE (reference sequence).

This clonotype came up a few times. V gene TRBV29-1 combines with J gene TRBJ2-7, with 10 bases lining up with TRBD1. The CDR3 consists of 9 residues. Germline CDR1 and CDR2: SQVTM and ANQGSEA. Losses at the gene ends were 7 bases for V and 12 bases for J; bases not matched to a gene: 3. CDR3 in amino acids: CSDGDRGYF. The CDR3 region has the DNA TGCAGCGACGGGGACAGGGGGTACTTC.

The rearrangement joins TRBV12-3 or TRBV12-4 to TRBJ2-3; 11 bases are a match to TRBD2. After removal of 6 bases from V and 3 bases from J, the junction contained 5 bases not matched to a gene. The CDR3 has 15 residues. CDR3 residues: CASSTSGRGTDTQYF. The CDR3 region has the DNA TGTGCCAGCAGCACTAGCGGGAGAGGGACAGATACGCAGTATTTT.

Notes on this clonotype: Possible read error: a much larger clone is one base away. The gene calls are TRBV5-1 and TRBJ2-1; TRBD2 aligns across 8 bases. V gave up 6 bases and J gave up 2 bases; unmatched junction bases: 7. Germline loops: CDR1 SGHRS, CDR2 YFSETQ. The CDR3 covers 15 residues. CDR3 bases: TGCGCCAGCAACACGGGACTAGGTCCCTACAATGAGCAGTTCTTC. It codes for CASNTGLGPYNEQFF.